Listed below are T cell receptor beta chains from one sample, sequenced in a study of cytomegalovirus exposure and HLA in healthy donors. TCRdb's copy holds only in-frame clones and misses some; the assay was immunoSEQ multiplex PCR. The sample lists 150,000 to 200,000 clones; about 86% were seen once. Sequenced sample: PBMCs. The receptors shown here come from a woman aged 30 to 39 in good health and CMV-seronegative. CDR3s include the opening cysteine and the closing phenylalanine or tryptophan. A D gene is named only where the DNA matches it firmly. Rows give clone size only sometimes, using once, few, many, or a class for an expanded clone.

NA	TRBV18	TRBJ2-7	TRBD1	TGTGCCAGCTCTCCCGGACAGGGTAACTACGAGCAGTACTTC	CASSPGQGNYEQYF
NA	TRBV6-6	TRBJ2-6	NA	TGTGCCAGCATTCCTGGACGGGGCTCTGGGGCCAACGTCCTGACTTTC	CASIPGRGSGANVLTF
NA	TRBV7-8	TRBJ2-1	NA	TGTGCCAGCAGCTTAGTGGGGAGTACGAGCAATGAGCAGTTCTTC	CASSLVGSTSNEQFF
NA	TRBV13	TRBJ2-2	NA	TGTGCCAGCAGCCTAGGGACTTTAAGCACCGGGGAGCTGTTTTTT	CASSLGTLSTGELFF
NA	TRBV11-2	TRBJ2-7	TRBD2	TGTGCCAGCAGCCCGGTGACTAGCGGTCACAACCTCGTCTACGAGCAGTACTTC	CASSPVTSGHNLVYEQYF
NA	TRBV19	TRBJ1-5	NA	TGTGCCACCACTGCGGGTCTCAATCAGCCCCAGCATTTT	CATTAGLNQPQHF
NA	TRBV5-1	TRBJ2-1	NA	TGCGCCAGCGTGCTTATCAGTAGAGGTGACAATGAGCAGTTCTTC	CASVLISRGDNEQFF
few	TRBV11-3	TRBJ2-2	NA	TGTGCCAGCAGCCCCTATGGGGGGTCTAACGGGGAGCTGTTTTTT	CASSPYGGSNGELFF
NA	TRBV28	TRBJ1-4	NA	TGTGCCAGCAGTTACTACCCGAGCTCTAATGAAAAACTGTTTTTT	CASSYYPSSNEKLFF
few	TRBV29-1	TRBJ2-7	NA	TGCAGCGTCGCCCCGGGAACAGGGAATCTGGACGAGCAGTACTTC	CSVAPGTGNLDEQYF
NA	TRBV11-3	TRBJ2-3	TRBD2	TGTGCCAGCAGCGCAAGACTAGCGGGAGAGACAGATACGCAGTATTTT	CASSARLAGETDTQYF
NA	TRBV6-1	TRBJ2-1	TRBD2	TGTGCCAGTTTACCGGGACTAGCGGGAGGAGATGAGCAGTTCTTC	CASLPGLAGGDEQFF
NA	TRBV7-9	TRBJ2-3	NA	TGTGCCAGCAGCTCCCAGCGGGATACGCAGTATTTT	CASSSQRDTQYF
NA	TRBV27	TRBJ1-5	NA	TGTGCCAGCAGTTTTGGTTTCGGGGGGGGTCAGCCCCAGCATTTT	CASSFGFGGGQPQHF
few	TRBV18	TRBJ2-5	TRBD2	TGTGCCACCGTCCCTGGGAGGGGAGAGACCCAGTACTTC	CATVPGRGETQYF
once	TRBV2	TRBJ2-5	NA	TGTGCCAGCAGCGTACAGGGCTACCAAGAGACCCAGTACTTC	CASSVQGYQETQYF
NA	TRBV27	TRBJ1-2	TRBD1	TGTGCCAGCAGTTTACAGGGGGCGAACTATGGCTACACCTTC	CASSLQGANYGYTF
NA	TRBV7-2	TRBJ2-7	NA	TGTGCCAGCAGCTTAGCCGTGAGGGACGAGCAGTACTTC	CASSLAVRDEQYF
NA	TRBV2	TRBJ2-3	NA	TGTGCCAGCAACGGACTACCCACGGATACGCAGTATTTT	CASNGLPTDTQYF
NA	TRBV2	TRBJ2-1	NA	TGTGCCAGCAGTGAAGTCACCTACAATGAGCAGTTCTTC	CASSEVTYNEQFF
NA	TRBV7-9	TRBJ2-7	NA	TGTTCCAGCAGCTTAATGGAGGAGGGGGAGCAGTACTTC	CSSSLMEEGEQYF
NA	TRBV4-1	TRBJ2-5	NA	TGCGCCAGCCAGGGGGGACTAGAGACCCAGTACTTC	CASQGGLETQYF
NA	TRBV19	TRBJ2-3	NA	TGTGCCAGTAGTATGGTAGATGCCGGAGAAGATACGCAGTATTTT	CASSMVDAGEDTQYF
NA	TRBV4-1	TRBJ1-2	TRBD1	TGCGCCAGCAGCCAAGGGAAGGGACAGGGGAACTATGGCTACACCTTC	CASSQGKGQGNYGYTF
NA	TRBV5-6	TRBJ2-7	NA	TGTGCCAGCAGCTACGGGTCATACGAGCAGTACTTC	CASSYGSYEQYF
once	TRBV19	TRBJ2-5	NA	TGTGCCAGTAGTTCGCTAAGGGGCGGCGGAGGGCGGGGACAAGAGACCCAGTACTTC	CASSSLRGGGGRGQETQYF
NA	TRBV28	TRBJ2-3	NA	TGTGCCAGCAGTTTGGGTCAGGGGAGAACCACAGATACGCAGTATTTT	CASSLGQGRTTDTQYF
NA	TRBV19	TRBJ2-1	NA	TGTGCCAGTAGGCTTGACAGGAGCTCCTACAATGAGCAGTTCTTC	CASRLDRSSYNEQFF
NA	TRBV6-5	TRBJ2-7	TRBD1	TGTGCCAGCAGTTACTCAAGGCAGGGGGCGTCCTACGAGCAGTACTTC	CASSYSRQGASYEQYF
NA	TRBV28	TRBJ2-1	TRBD1	TGTGCCAGCAGTGACCTCGGGACAGATAACAATGAGCAGTTCTTC	CASSDLGTDNNEQFF
NA	TRBV14	TRBJ2-2	NA	TGTGCCAGCGGCCACATCGCAGGGTCGAACACCGGGGAGCTGTTTTTT	CASGHIAGSNTGELFF
few	TRBV5-4	TRBJ2-1	NA	TGTGCCAGCAGCTTGGTCGACTCCAATGAGCAGTTCTTC	CASSLVDSNEQFF
NA	TRBV27	TRBJ2-1	TRBD1	TGTGCCAGCAGCTCTGGACAGGGGTTGCAGAGTGAGCAGTTCTTC	CASSSGQGLQSEQFF
NA	TRBV1	TRBJ2-7	NA	TGCACCACACGAACCCTCCACAGAAGATTGAACTTACACTACGAGCAGTACTTC	CTTRTLHRRLNLHYEQYF
NA	TRBV5-1	TRBJ2-7	NA	TGCGCCAGCAGCTTGGGCCTCGGGATCTACGAGCAGTACTTC	CASSLGLGIYEQYF
NA	TRBV19	TRBJ1-5	NA	TGTGCCAGTAGTATAGATGGGCAGGATCCCAATCAGCCCCAGCATTTT	CASSIDGQDPNQPQHF
NA	TRBV27	TRBJ1-2	TRBD1	TGTGCCAGCAGCGGGACAGGGACCTTCTATGGCTACACCTTC	CASSGTGTFYGYTF
NA	TRBV18	TRBJ1-3	NA	TGTGCCAGCTCACCAGGAGGTTCTGGAAACACCATATATTTT	CASSPGGSGNTIYF
NA	TRBV4-3	TRBJ2-1	NA	TGCGCCAGCAGCCGGTACCGCGGGGGCCAGGGCAATGAGCAGTTCTTC	CASSRYRGGQGNEQFF
few	TRBV29-1	TRBJ2-1	NA	TGCAGCGGGAACCTAGCTCAATCCTACAATGAGCAGTTCTTC	CSGNLAQSYNEQFF
NA	TRBV27	TRBJ2-7	TRBD2	TGTGCCAGCAGACAACGGACTAGCGGAACCTACGAGCAGTACTTC	CASRQRTSGTYEQYF
NA	TRBV4-3	TRBJ2-2	TRBD1	TGCGCCAGCAGCCAGGACAGGGGTACCGGGGAGCTGTTTTTT	CASSQDRGTGELFF
once	TRBV28	TRBJ2-3	TRBD1	TGTGCCAGCAGTACGGACAGGCTTTATCGTTGGGGGATCACAGATACGCAGTATTTT	CASSTDRLYRWGITDTQYF
NA	TRBV18	TRBJ2-7	NA	TGTGCCAGCTCACCACAGCGAGACTACGAGCAGTACTTC	CASSPQRDYEQYF
NA	TRBV19	TRBJ2-7	TRBD2	TGTGCCAGTAGTGAGGCGGGAGTATCGTATGAGCAGTACTTC	CASSEAGVSYEQYF
NA	TRBV10-3	TRBJ2-3	TRBD2	TGTGCCATCAGTGATACGACTAGCGGGAGTTCAGATACGCAGTATTTT	CAISDTTSGSSDTQYF
NA	TRBV7-2	TRBJ2-3	TRBD2	TGTGCCAGCAGATACGCGGGGGTTAACACAGATACGCAGTATTTT	CASRYAGVNTDTQYF
NA	TRBV9	TRBJ2-5	NA	TGTGCCAGCAGCGTCTCAGGGGGGCTGAGAGAGACCCAGTACTTC	CASSVSGGLRETQYF
NA	TRBV6-1	TRBJ1-2	NA	TGTGCCAGCAAGGGTACAGGGTTGACCTATGGCTACACCTTC	CASKGTGLTYGYTF
NA	TRBV7-2	TRBJ2-5	NA	TGTGCCAGCAGCACCAATCTAGCTGGGGAGACCCAGTACTTC	CASSTNLAGETQYF
NA	TRBV5-1	TRBJ2-7	NA	TGCGCCAGCAGCTCGCGAGGGGGTGGCAGGGGCGACGAGCAGTACTTC	CASSSRGGGRGDEQYF
NA	TRBV4-2	TRBJ2-1	NA	TGTGCCAGCAGCCAAGCCGGGACTTCGTACAATGAGCAGTTCTTC	CASSQAGTSYNEQFF
NA	TRBV5-4	TRBJ1-1	NA	TGTGCCAGCAGCGCCCAGACAGGAGGCACTGAAGCTTTCTTT	CASSAQTGGTEAFF